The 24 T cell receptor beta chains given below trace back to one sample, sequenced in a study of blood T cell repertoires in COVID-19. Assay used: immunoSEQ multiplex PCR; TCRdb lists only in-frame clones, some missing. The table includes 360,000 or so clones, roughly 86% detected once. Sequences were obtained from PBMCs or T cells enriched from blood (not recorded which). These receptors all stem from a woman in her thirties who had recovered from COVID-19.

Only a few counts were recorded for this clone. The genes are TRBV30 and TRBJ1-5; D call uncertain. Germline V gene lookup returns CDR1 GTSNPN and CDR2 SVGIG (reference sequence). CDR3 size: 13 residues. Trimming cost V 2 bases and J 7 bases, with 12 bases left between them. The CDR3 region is CAWSPTGWQPQHF. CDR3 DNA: TGTGCCTGGAGTCCTACCGGGTGGCAGCCCCAGCATTTT.

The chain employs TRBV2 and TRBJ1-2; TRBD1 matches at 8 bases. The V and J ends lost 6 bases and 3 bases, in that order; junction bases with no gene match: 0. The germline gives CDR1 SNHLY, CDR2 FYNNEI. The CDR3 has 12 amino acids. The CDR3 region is CASRDRDYGYTF. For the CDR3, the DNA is TGTGCCAGCAGGGACAGGGACTATGGCTACACCTTC.

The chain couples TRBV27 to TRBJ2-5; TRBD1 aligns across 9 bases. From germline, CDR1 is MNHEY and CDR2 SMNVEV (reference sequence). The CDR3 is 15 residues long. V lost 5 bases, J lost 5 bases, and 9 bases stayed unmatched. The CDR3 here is CASSPGTGSSETQYF. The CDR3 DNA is TGTGCCAGCAGTCCTGGGACAGGGTCATCGGAGACCCAGTACTTC.

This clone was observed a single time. This CDR3 is CASSSRSGGRGLPLHF. CDR3 in DNA: TGTGCCAGCTCCTCACGTTCAGGGGGCCGAGGATTACCCCTCCACTTT. The rearrangement joins TRBV18 to TRBJ1-6; 8 bases are a match to TRBD1. CDR3 length: 16 residues. The germline V gene encodes CDR1 KGHSH and CDR2 LQKENI. Unmatched junction bases numbered 16, after V lost 6 bases and J lost 12 bases.

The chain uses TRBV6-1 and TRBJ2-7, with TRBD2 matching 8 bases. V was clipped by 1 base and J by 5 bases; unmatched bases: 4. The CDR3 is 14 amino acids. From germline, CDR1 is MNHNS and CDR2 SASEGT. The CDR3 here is CASSEGTSRNEQYF. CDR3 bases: TGTGCCAGCAGTGAAGGGACTAGCCGAAACGAGCAGTACTTC.

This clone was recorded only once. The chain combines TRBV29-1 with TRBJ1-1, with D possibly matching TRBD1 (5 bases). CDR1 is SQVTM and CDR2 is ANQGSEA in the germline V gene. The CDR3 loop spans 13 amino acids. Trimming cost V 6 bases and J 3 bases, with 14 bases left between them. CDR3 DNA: TGCAGCGTCGCACCGGGACTGGACACTGAAGCTTTCTTT. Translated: CSVAPGLDTEAFF.

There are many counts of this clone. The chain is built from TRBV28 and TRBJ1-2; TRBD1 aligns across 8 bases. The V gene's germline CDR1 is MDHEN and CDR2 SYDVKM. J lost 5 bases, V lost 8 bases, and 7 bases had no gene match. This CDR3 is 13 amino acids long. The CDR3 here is CASAGQVRYGYTF. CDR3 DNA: TGTGCCAGCGCGGGACAGGTCCGATATGGCTACACCTTC.

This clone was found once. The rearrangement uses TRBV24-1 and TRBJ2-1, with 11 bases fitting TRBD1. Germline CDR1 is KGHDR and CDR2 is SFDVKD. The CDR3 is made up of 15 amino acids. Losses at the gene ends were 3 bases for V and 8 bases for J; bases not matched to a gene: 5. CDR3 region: CATSDMGQGVDEQFF. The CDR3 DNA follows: TGTGCCACCAGTGATATGGGACAGGGGGTAGATGAGCAGTTCTTC.

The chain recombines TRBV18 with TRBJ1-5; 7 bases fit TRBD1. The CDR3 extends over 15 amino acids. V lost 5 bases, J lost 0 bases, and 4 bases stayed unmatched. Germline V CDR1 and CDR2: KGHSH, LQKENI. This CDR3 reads CASSTQGHSNQPQHF. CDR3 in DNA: TGTGCCAGCTCAACACAGGGGCATAGCAATCAGCCCCAGCATTTT.

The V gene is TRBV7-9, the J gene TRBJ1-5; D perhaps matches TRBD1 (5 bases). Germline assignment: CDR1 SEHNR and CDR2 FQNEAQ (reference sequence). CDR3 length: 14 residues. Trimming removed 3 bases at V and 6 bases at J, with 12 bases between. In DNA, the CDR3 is TGTGCCAGCAGCTTGGGGGGAACCAGTCAGCCCCAGCATTTT. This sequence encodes CASSLGGTSQPQHF.

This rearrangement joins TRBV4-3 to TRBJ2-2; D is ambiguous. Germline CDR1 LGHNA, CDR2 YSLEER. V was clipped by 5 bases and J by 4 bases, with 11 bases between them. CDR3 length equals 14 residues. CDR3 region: CASSFRTGTGELFF. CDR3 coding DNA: TGCGCCAGCAGCTTTAGAACGGGCACCGGGGAGCTGTTTTTT.

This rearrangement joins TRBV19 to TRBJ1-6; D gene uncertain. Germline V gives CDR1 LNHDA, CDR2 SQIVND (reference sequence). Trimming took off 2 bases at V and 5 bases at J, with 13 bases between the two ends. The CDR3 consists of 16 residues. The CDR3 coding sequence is TGTGCCAGTAGTATATCGTCGGGGATCGATAATTCACCCCTCCACTTT. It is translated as CASSISSGIDNSPLHF.

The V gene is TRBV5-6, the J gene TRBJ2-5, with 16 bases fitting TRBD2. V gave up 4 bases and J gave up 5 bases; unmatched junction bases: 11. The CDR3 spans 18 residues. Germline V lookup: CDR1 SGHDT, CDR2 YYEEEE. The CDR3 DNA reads TGTGCCAGCAGCATCGCCGGGACTAGCGGGAGGGCCGGGGAGACCCAGTACTTC. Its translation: CASSIAGTSGRAGETQYF.

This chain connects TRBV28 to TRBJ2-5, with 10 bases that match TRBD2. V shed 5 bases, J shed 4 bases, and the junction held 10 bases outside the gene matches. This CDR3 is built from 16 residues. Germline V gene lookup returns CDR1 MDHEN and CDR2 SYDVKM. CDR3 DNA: TGTGCCAGCAGTCCAGATCTCCTAGCGGGAGTAGAGACCCAGTACTTC. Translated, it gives CASSPDLLAGVETQYF.

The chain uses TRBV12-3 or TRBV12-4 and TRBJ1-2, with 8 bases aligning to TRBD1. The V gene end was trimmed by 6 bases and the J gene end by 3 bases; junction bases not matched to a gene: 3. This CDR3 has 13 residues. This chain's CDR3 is CASRTGVYYGYTF. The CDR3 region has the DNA TGTGCCAGCAGGACAGGGGTCTACTATGGCTACACCTTC.

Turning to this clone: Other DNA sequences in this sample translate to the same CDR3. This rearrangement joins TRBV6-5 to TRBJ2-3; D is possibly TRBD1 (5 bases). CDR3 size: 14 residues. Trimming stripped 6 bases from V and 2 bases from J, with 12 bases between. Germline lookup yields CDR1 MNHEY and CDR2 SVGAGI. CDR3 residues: CASSTGQNTDTQYF. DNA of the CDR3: TGTGCCAGCAGCACAGGTCAAAACACAGATACGCAGTATTTT.

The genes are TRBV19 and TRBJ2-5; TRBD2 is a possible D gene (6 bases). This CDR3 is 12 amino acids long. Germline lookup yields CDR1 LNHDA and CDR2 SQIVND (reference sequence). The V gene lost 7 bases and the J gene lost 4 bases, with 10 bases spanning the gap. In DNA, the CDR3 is TGTGCCAGTACGGAGGGAGGAGAGACCCAGTACTTC. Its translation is CASTEGGETQYF.

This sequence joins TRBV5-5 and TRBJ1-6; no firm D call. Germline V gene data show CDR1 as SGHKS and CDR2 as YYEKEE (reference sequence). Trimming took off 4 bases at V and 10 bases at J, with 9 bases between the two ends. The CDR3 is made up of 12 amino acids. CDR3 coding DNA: TGTGCCAGCAGCCCTCCTAACTCACCCCTCCACTTT. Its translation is CASSPPNSPLHF.

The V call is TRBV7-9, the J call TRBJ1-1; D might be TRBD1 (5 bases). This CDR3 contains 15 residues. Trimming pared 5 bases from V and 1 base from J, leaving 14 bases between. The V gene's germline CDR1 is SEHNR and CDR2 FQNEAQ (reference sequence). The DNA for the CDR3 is TGTGCCAGCAGCCCCAGGAGGGGTACGAACACTGAAGCTTTCTTT. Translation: CASSPRRGTNTEAFF.

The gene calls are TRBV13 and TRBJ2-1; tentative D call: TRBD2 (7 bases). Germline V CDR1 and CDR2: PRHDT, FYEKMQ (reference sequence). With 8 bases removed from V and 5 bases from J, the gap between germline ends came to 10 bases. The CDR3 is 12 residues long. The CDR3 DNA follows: TGTGCCAGCCGGGGGGCAGACAATGAGCAGTTCTTC. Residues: CASRGADNEQFF.

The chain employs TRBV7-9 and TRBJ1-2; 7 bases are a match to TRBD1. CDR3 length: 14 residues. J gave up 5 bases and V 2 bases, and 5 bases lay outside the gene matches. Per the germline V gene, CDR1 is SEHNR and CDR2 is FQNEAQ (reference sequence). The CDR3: CASSLSTGMYGYTF. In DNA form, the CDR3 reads TGTGCCAGCAGCTTATCGACAGGGATGTATGGCTACACCTTC.

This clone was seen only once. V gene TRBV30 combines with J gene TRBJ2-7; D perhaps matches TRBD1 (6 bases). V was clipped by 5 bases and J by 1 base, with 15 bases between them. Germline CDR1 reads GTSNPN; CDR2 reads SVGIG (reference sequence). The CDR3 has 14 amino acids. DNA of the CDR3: TGTGCCTGGGGTCCTACAGGGTTGTCCTACGAGCAGTACTTC. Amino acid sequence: CAWGPTGLSYEQYF.

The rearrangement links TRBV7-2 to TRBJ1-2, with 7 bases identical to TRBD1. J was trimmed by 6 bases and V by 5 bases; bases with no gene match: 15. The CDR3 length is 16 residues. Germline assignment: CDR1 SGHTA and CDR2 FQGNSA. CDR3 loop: CASSQQAGGSLNGYTF. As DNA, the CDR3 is TGTGCCAGCAGCCAGCAGGCAGGGGGGTCTTTAAATGGCTACACCTTC.

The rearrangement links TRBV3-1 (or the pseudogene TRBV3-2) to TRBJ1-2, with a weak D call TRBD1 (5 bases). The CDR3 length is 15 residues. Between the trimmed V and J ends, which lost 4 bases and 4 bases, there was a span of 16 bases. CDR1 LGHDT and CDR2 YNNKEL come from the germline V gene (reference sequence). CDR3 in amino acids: CASSPNTDRGYGYTF. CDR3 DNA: TGTGCCAGCAGCCCAAACACTGACAGAGGCTATGGCTACACCTTC.